The 7 T cell receptor beta chains given below trace back to one sample, sequenced in a study of blood T cell repertoires in COVID-19. The table came from immunoSEQ multiplex PCR; TCRdb's copy has only in-frame clones and leaves some out. Here the sample spans roughly 280,000 clones, roughly 85% being singletons. The sample taken for sequencing was peripheral blood. All receptors derive from a woman in her seventies with acute or convalescent COVID-19.

V and J are TRBV5-6 and TRBJ1-4; 7 nucleotides agree with TRBD1. The V and J ends lost 4 bases and 3 bases, in that order; junction bases with no gene match: 0. This CDR3 region has 13 residues. From germline, CDR1 is SGHDT and CDR2 YYEEEE. The DNA for the CDR3 is TGTGCCAGCAGCGGGACAGCTAATGAAAAACTGTTTTTT. Residues: CASSGTANEKLFF.

This clone was counted a single time. V is TRBV6-5 and J is TRBJ1-4; D perhaps matches TRBD1 (5 bases). The CDR3 spans 15 residues. The V end lost 6 bases, the J end lost 3 bases, and 14 bases lay between the germline ends. The germline gives CDR1 MNHEY, CDR2 SVGAGI. The CDR3 region is CASSSAHRSNEKLFF. In nucleotides, the CDR3 is TGTGCCAGCAGCTCCGCCCACAGGTCTAATGAAAAACTGTTTTTT.

The rearrangement uses TRBV5-5 and TRBJ2-1, with 11 bases matching TRBD2. The V and J ends lost 2 bases and 8 bases, in that order; junction bases with no gene match: 3. CDR1 SGHKS and CDR2 YYEKEE come from the germline V gene (reference sequence). The CDR3 totals 14 residues. The chain's CDR3 is CASSLLAGVYEQFF. The CDR3 DNA is TGTGCCAGCAGCTTACTAGCGGGGGTCTATGAGCAGTTCTTC.

CDR3 sequence (DNA): TGTGCCACCGCACCCGGGACAGGGAACACCGGGGAGCTGTTTTTT. This codes for CATAPGTGNTGELFF. The V and J genes are TRBV24-1 and TRBJ2-2; 8 bases fit TRBD1. Losses at the gene ends were 9 bases for V and 1 base for J; bases not matched to a gene: 6. This CDR3 is 15 amino acids long. The germline V gene has CDR1 KGHDR and CDR2 SFDVKD.

This clone has more than one count but fewer than ten. The rearrangement links TRBV15 to TRBJ1-1; weak D call: TRBD1 (6 bases). This CDR3 has 13 residues. Trimming took 2 bases from V and 5 from J, leaving 9 bases between them. CDR1 is LNHNV, CDR2 YYDKDF, per germline (reference sequence). CDR3 sequence reads: CATSRIGGTEAFF. Written as DNA, the CDR3 is TGTGCCACCAGCAGAATAGGGGGAACTGAAGCTTTCTTT.

This chain uses TRBV19 with TRBJ2-1; D ambiguous. The V and J ends lost 3 bases and 8 bases respectively, with 11 bases between them. The CDR3 has 13 residues. Germline assignment: CDR1 LNHDA and CDR2 SQIVND (reference sequence). In nucleotides, the CDR3 is TGTGCCAGTAGTATTTACTTGGCGGATGAGCAGTTCTTC. As protein: CASSIYLADEQFF.

The genes are TRBV4-2 and TRBJ2-1; no clear D gene. This CDR3 region has 15 residues. V was pared by 1 base and J by 5 bases, with 12 bases between. Germline V lookup: CDR1 LGHNA, CDR2 YNFKEQ. CDR3 residues: CASSQAKSNHNEQFF. Written as DNA, the CDR3 is TGTGCCAGCAGCCAAGCTAAGTCTAACCACAATGAGCAGTTCTTC.